This T cell receptor (beta chain) was captured by sequencing in a study of blood T cell repertoires in COVID-19. TCRdb's table, derived via immunoSEQ multiplex PCR, lists solely in-frame clones and lacks some. The sample yields 200,000 to 250,000 clones, about 89% seen once. V was clipped by 2 bases and J by 2 bases, with 9 bases between them. Germline CDR1 and CDR2: MNHNY and SVGAGI (reference sequence). The CDR3 totals 14 residues. The TCR originated in a woman aged 40 to 50 with acute or convalescent COVID-19. This chain links TRBV6-6 with TRBJ1-1; D is possibly TRBD1 (5 bases). Sequencing input: peripheral blood. DNA of the CDR3: TGTGCCAGCAGTTACGGCAGGGATAACACTGAAGCTTTCTTT. Its protein product is CASSYGRDNTEAFF.